The 26 T cell receptor beta chains below all came from one sample that was sequenced in a study of blood T cell repertoires in COVID-19. The method was immunoSEQ multiplex PCR; TCRdb's version includes in-frame clones alone and lacks a portion of them. The repertoire includes about 250,000 clones, around 90% of them detected once, and about 6.3% sits in the top ten. Material for sequencing was PBMCs or T cells enriched from blood (not recorded which). All receptors come from a woman aged 25 to 45 with acute COVID-19.

This chain uses TRBV18 with TRBJ1-6, with 7 bases that match TRBD1. Germline assignment: CDR1 KGHSH and CDR2 LQKENI. This CDR3 spans 13 amino acids. With V trimmed by 4 bases and J by 8 bases, 2 bases remained unmatched. The CDR3 DNA follows: TGTGCCAGCTCACAGGGGGCAGATTCACCCCTCCACTTT. As protein: CASSQGADSPLHF.

J is TRBJ2-5 and V is TRBV5-1, with 9 bases identical to TRBD1. Germline CDR1 and CDR2: SGHRS and YFSETQ. There are 13 residues in the CDR3. Trimming removed 3 bases from V and 3 bases from J; junction bases left unmatched: 0. This chain's CDR3 is CASSWDREETQYF. The CDR3 DNA sequence: TGCGCCAGCAGCTGGGACAGGGAAGAGACCCAGTACTTC. Together with reference TRBV5-1 and TRBJ2-5, the CDR3 gives the full variable domain: KAGVTQTPRYLIKTRGQQVTLSCSPISGHRSVSWYQQTPGQGLQFLFEYFSETQRNKGNFPGRFSGRQFSNSRSEMNVSTLELGDSALYLCASSWDREETQYFGPGTRLLVL.

This chain connects TRBV18 to TRBJ2-7; 7 bases agree with TRBD2. The CDR3 extends over 15 amino acids. In germline, CDR1 is KGHSH, CDR2 LQKENI. V dropped 0 bases and J dropped 4; count of bases not matched to a gene: 6. This chain's CDR3 is CASSPPRGGAYEQYF. In nucleotides, the CDR3 is TGTGCCAGCTCACCACCGCGGGGAGGGGCATACGAGCAGTACTTC.

The V call is TRBV19, the J call TRBJ1-3, with D possibly TRBD1 on 6 matching bases. The CDR3 totals 15 residues. The germline V gene encodes CDR1 LNHDA and CDR2 SQIVND (reference sequence). Trimming removed 5 bases from V and 4 bases from J, with 15 bases in between. Here the CDR3 DNA reads TGTGCCAGTAGTTTAACAGGGTCCATCGGAAACACCATATATTTT. The encoded protein is CASSLTGSIGNTIYF. Together with reference TRBV19 and TRBJ1-3, the CDR3 gives the full variable domain: DGGITQSPKYLFRKEGQNVTLSCEQNLNHDAMYWYRQDPGQGLRLIYYSQIVNDFQKGDIAEGYSVSREKKESFPLTVTSAQKNPTAFYLCASSLTGSIGNTIYFGEGSWLTVV.

This chain connects TRBV5-1 to TRBJ2-3; 8 bases match TRBD1. V lost 4 bases and J lost 0; bases outside the gene matches: 4. CDR1 and CDR2 from the germline V gene are SGHRS and YFSETQ. The CDR3 is made up of 15 amino acids. The DNA for the CDR3 is TGCGCCAGCAGCACAGGGACAGGCAGCACAGATACGCAGTATTTT. The encoded protein is CASSTGTGSTDTQYF.

V usage is TRBV11-2 and J usage is TRBJ2-5; 7 bases match TRBD1. Germline V gene lookup returns CDR1 SGHAT and CDR2 FQNNGV. The ends lost 4 bases at V and 1 base at J; junction bases unmatched: 15. The CDR3 is 18 amino acids. The CDR3 DNA sequence: TGTGCCAGCAGCTCAGGACGTTTAGGGACAGCCGTCCAAGAGACCCAGTACTTC. This gives the protein CASSSGRLGTAVQETQYF.

The chain has TRBV12-5 and TRBJ1-5; possibly TRBD1 for D (5 bases). Germline CDR1 is LGHNT and CDR2 is FRNRAP. This CDR3 comprises 14 residues. V lost 1 base to trimming and J lost 5 bases, with 9 bases between them. CDR3 loop: CASGLGQGYQPQHF. For the CDR3, the DNA is TGTGCTAGTGGTTTGGGGCAGGGTTATCAGCCCCAGCATTTT. The entire variable domain, with the rest obtained from reference TRBV12-5 and TRBJ1-5, is as follows: DARVTQTPRHKVTEMGQEVTMRCQPILGHNTVFWYRQTMMQGLELLAYFRNRAPLDDSGMPKDRFSAEMPDATLATLKIQPSEPRDSAVYFCASGLGQGYQPQHFGDGTRLSIL.

This sequence joins TRBV29-1 and TRBJ2-7; 9 nucleotides line up with TRBD1. Germline CDR1 reads SQVTM; CDR2 reads ANQGSEA. This CDR3 has 15 residues. The V gene end was trimmed by 4 bases and the J gene end by 0 bases; junction bases not matched to a gene: 7. The CDR3 is CSVGPRQGGSYEQYF. The DNA for the CDR3 is TGCAGCGTTGGTCCTAGACAGGGGGGCTCCTACGAGCAGTACTTC.

Of note for this clone: One junction end does not reproduce the germline sequence, and a read error may be involved. The chain recombines TRBV19 with TRBJ1-5, with 9 bases matching TRBD1. The CDR3 is 13 residues long. Germline V gene sequence: CDR1 LNHDA, CDR2 SQIVND (reference sequence). DNA of the CDR3: TGTGCCAGTAGTATAGATGGGGGACAGGGTCCTTTTTTT. Translating it yields CASSIDGGQGPFF.

In its sample, this clone was seen a few times. The gene calls are TRBV28 and TRBJ1-3; maybe TRBD1 (6 bases). The CDR3 totals 13 residues. In germline, CDR1 is MDHEN, CDR2 SYDVKM. Trimming shortened V by 3 bases and J by 5 bases, and 8 bases separated the two germline ends. CDR3 loop: CASSFRDRNTIYF. The DNA for the CDR3 is TGTGCCAGCAGTTTCCGGGACAGAAACACCATATATTTT.

This sequence joins TRBV19 and TRBJ1-2; no reliable D call. CDR3 size: 15 residues. V lost 7 bases and J 4 bases, leaving 19 bases between the germline ends. CDR1 is LNHDA and CDR2 is SQIVND in the germline V gene (reference sequence). For the CDR3, the DNA is TGTGCCAGTATACCCGGGAGCCCCTTTCTCTATGGCTACACCTTC. It specifies CASIPGSPFLYGYTF.

This chain links TRBV6-2 or TRBV6-3 with TRBJ2-3, with D tentatively TRBD2 (6 bases). CDR1 is MNHEY and CDR2 is SVGEGT in the germline V gene. Between the trimmed V and J ends, which lost 4 bases and 2 bases, there was a span of 7 bases. The CDR3 has 13 amino acids. CDR3 DNA sequence: TGTGCCAGCAGTTGGACTAACACAGATACGCAGTATTTT. Its translation is CASSWTNTDTQYF.

V is TRBV20-1 and J is TRBJ2-1, with 13 positions matching TRBD2. Per the germline V gene, CDR1 is DFQATT and CDR2 is SNEGSKA (reference sequence). The CDR3 covers 18 residues. Germline trimming cut 3 bases from V and 4 bases from J; bases unmatched to any gene: 12. For the CDR3, the DNA is TGCAGTGCTAGTGGACTTAGACTAGCGGGGGGACGATACAATGAGCAGTTCTTC. This translates into CSASGLRLAGGRYNEQFF.

The chain uses TRBV2 and TRBJ2-5, with D unresolved. Germline V lookup: CDR1 SNHLY, CDR2 FYNNEI. The CDR3 contains 13 residues. Trimming removed 0 bases from V and 7 bases from J, with 9 bases in between. CDR3 DNA: TGTGCCAGCAGTGAAGCCTTCGGCGGGACCCAGTACTTC. This encodes CASSEAFGGTQYF.

V gene TRBV28 combines with J gene TRBJ1-6; 7 bases match TRBD1. Losses at the gene ends were 6 bases for V and 6 bases for J; bases not matched to a gene: 8. This CDR3 spans 15 amino acids. Germline loops: CDR1 MDHEN, CDR2 SYDVKM. CDR3 loop: CASRPRTGGNSPLHF. CDR3 nucleotide sequence: TGTGCCAGCAGACCTAGGACAGGCGGTAATTCACCCCTCCACTTT.

The chain is built from TRBV6-5 and TRBJ1-5; TRBD1 matches 10 bases. The germline gives CDR1 MNHEY, CDR2 SVGAGI. CDR3 length: 14 amino acids. V shed 2 bases, J shed 5 bases, and the junction held 0 bases outside the gene matches. CDR3 residues: CASSYGTGDQPQHF. Written as DNA, the CDR3 is TGTGCCAGCAGTTACGGGACAGGGGATCAGCCCCAGCATTTT.

The gene calls are TRBV2 and TRBJ2-1; possibly TRBD1 for D (6 bases). The length of the CDR3 is 13 residues. Germline CDR1 SNHLY, CDR2 FYNNEI. Trimming cost V 6 bases and J 6 bases, with 12 bases left between them. CDR3 residues: CASRGTSSNEQFF. Written as DNA, the CDR3 is TGTGCCAGCAGAGGGACATCTAGCAATGAGCAGTTCTTC.

V usage is TRBV7-3 and J usage is TRBJ2-1; TRBD2 is a possible D gene (7 bases). V was clipped by 2 bases and J by 1 base, with 12 bases between them. This CDR3 spans 16 amino acids. Germline V lookup: CDR1 SGHTA, CDR2 FQGTGA. The CDR3 DNA is TGTGCCAGCAGCTTATGGGCGGGGGCTTCCTACAATGAGCAGTTCTTC. This gives the protein CASSLWAGASYNEQFF.

This chain uses TRBV24-1 with TRBJ2-7; TRBD1 agrees at 7 bases. V trimming: 1 base; J trimming: 3 bases; junction bases outside the gene matches: 5. Per germline, CDR1 KGHDR and CDR2 SFDVKD. This CDR3 is built from 15 residues. This chain's CDR3 is CATSDFGQAIYEQYF. In DNA form, the CDR3 reads TGTGCCACCAGTGATTTTGGACAGGCGATCTACGAGCAGTACTTC.

V usage is TRBV28 and J usage is TRBJ1-1; no clear D gene. Germline V gene data show CDR1 as MDHEN and CDR2 as SYDVKM. The CDR3 extends over 14 amino acids. The V end lost 5 bases, the J end lost 4 bases, and 14 bases lay between the germline ends. The CDR3 region is CASSPQVISTEAFF. CDR3 in DNA: TGTGCCAGCAGTCCCCAGGTAATTAGCACTGAAGCTTTCTTT.

This rearrangement joins TRBV11-2 to TRBJ1-6; perhaps TRBD1 as D (6 bases). The CDR3 loop spans 15 amino acids. The germline gives CDR1 SGHAT, CDR2 FQNNGV. Trimming took off 3 bases at V and 5 bases at J, with 11 bases between the two ends. This CDR3 reads CASSFGAGDNSPLHF. The CDR3 nucleotides are TGTGCCAGCAGCTTTGGGGCAGGGGATAATTCACCCCTCCACTTT.

The chain combines TRBV6-5 with TRBJ1-1; TRBD1 matches 8 bases. Germline CDR1 reads MNHEY; CDR2 reads SVGAGI. CDR3 size: 14 residues. V gave up 6 bases and J gave up 1 base; unmatched junction bases: 4. CDR3 bases: TGTGCCAGCAGGGGGACAGGTCCGAACACTGAAGCTTTCTTT. This translates into CASRGTGPNTEAFF.

V gene TRBV6-1 combines with J gene TRBJ2-7; TRBD2 matches at 10 bases. With 3 bases clipped from V and 3 bases from J, the junction kept 5 bases outside the gene matches. This CDR3 contains 15 residues. Germline CDR1 and CDR2: MNHNS and SASEGT. The CDR3 DNA reads TGTGCCAGCAGTGACGGACTAGCGGTTTTCTACGAGCAGTACTTC. This translates into CASSDGLAVFYEQYF.

The V and J genes are TRBV9 and TRBJ2-2; D is possibly TRBD2 (7 bases). CDR1 and CDR2 from the germline V gene are SGDLS and YYNGEE. Trimming stripped 3 bases from V and 4 bases from J, with 16 bases between. This CDR3 region has 16 residues. This CDR3 is CASSAGDYQSTGELFF. CDR3 bases: TGTGCCAGCAGCGCAGGGGACTACCAATCCACCGGGGAGCTGTTTTTT.

The CDR3 sequence: CASSPWTDSNTEAFF. The CDR3 DNA follows: TGTGCCAGCAGTCCGTGGACAGATTCGAACACTGAAGCTTTCTTT. The J gene is TRBJ1-1, the V gene TRBV28; possibly TRBD1 for D (6 bases). There are 15 residues in the CDR3. V was pared by 5 bases and J by 1 base, with 14 bases between. Germline V gene data show CDR1 as MDHEN and CDR2 as SYDVKM.

The chain couples TRBV27 to TRBJ2-1, with TRBD2 matching 14 bases. Per germline, CDR1 MNHEY and CDR2 SMNVEV (reference sequence). The CDR3 consists of 19 residues. The ends lost 5 bases at V and 9 bases at J; junction bases unmatched: 18. The CDR3: CASSTPQSGTSGRYAEQFF. As DNA, the CDR3 is TGTGCCAGCAGTACCCCACAATCCGGGACTAGCGGGAGATACGCTGAGCAGTTCTTC.